Shown below are 7 T cell receptor beta chains from a single sample sequenced in a study of shared clonotypes between healthy human individuals. Clones were sequenced by immunoSEQ multiplex PCR, and TCRdb holds only the in-frame ones, with some missing. The sample holds about 670,000 clones; about three quarters are singletons and the top ten take 1.8%. The sequenced material came from memory CD4+ T cells sorted from blood. Subset defined: CD45RA-negative fraction. The receptors shown here come from a woman in her 30s in good health.

The chain is built from TRBV5-1 and TRBJ1-2; TRBD1 matches at 9 bases. This CDR3 has 13 residues. V trimming: 4 bases; J trimming: 6 bases; junction bases outside the gene matches: 4. Germline loops: CDR1 SGHRS, CDR2 YFSETQ. CDR3: CASSPGDRDGYTF. The CDR3 coding sequence is TGCGCCAGCAGCCCTGGGGACAGGGATGGCTACACCTTC.

This clone appeared a few times. The rearrangement joins TRBV9 to TRBJ2-1; D perhaps matches TRBD2 (6 bases). V was trimmed by 6 bases and J by 3 bases, leaving 22 bases between them. Germline V gene lookup returns CDR1 SGDLS and CDR2 YYNGEE. This CDR3 is built from 17 residues. The CDR3 bases are TGTGCCAGCACAATGCCCGTCCTAGCGCCCTACTACAATGAGCAGTTCTTC. Amino acids: CASTMPVLAPYYNEQFF.

A note on this clone: In the same sample, other DNA sequences code for this CDR3. J is TRBJ2-2 and V is TRBV11-2; D is perhaps TRBD2 (5 bases). V was cut by 1 base and J by 1 base, with 7 bases left in between. The germline gives CDR1 SGHAT, CDR2 FQNNGV. The CDR3 runs 15 residues. CDR3 coding DNA: TGTGCCAGCAGCTTAGGAGGGAGGAACACCGGGGAGCTGTTTTTT. Its translation: CASSLGGRNTGELFF.

CDR3 sequence: CASSVRVYGYTF. CDR3 nucleotide sequence: TGTGCCAGCAGCGTAAGAGTCTATGGCTACACCTTC. This rearrangement joins TRBV28 to TRBJ1-2, with D hard to call. CDR1 is MDHEN, CDR2 SYDVKM, per germline. V lost 6 bases, J lost 4 bases, and 9 bases lay in between. CDR3 size: 12 residues.

This chain connects TRBV29-1 to TRBJ2-7, with a possible D match to TRBD1 (6 bases). Germline-derived CDR1 and CDR2 are SQVTM and ANQGSEA. This CDR3 has 14 amino acids. V was shortened by 6 bases and J by 1 base, with 16 bases between the two germline ends. The CDR3 DNA reads as TGCAGCGTACAGAGGGGACACCCTTCCTACGAGCAGTACTTC. Its protein is CSVQRGHPSYEQYF.

The chain combines TRBV6-5 with TRBJ2-3; D may be TRBD2 (6 bases). V gave up 5 bases and J gave up 4 bases, with 13 bases separating them. The CDR3 runs to 14 residues. CDR1 MNHEY and CDR2 SVGAGI come from the germline V gene. CDR3 in amino acids: CASSRRVAADTQYF. The CDR3 DNA sequence: TGTGCCAGCAGTCGGCGGGTAGCGGCAGATACGCAGTATTTT.

J is TRBJ1-1 and V is TRBV10-1; no definite D call. Trimming removed 2 bases at V and 1 base at J, with 5 bases between. The germline CDR1 and CDR2 sequences are WNHNN and SYGVQD (reference sequence). The CDR3 has 13 residues. The CDR3 region has the DNA TGCGCCAGCAGTGAGCGGCCGAACACTGAAGCTTTCTTT. Translating it yields CASSERPNTEAFF.